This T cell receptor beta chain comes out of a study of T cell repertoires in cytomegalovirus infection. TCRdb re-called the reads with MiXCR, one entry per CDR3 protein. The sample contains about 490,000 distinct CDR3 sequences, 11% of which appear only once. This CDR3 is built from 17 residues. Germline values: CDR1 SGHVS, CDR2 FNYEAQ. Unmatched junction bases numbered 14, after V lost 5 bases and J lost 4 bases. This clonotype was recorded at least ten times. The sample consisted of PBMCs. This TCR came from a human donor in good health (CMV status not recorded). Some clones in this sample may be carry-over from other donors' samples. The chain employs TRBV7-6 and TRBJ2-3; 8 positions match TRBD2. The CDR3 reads CASSLWTSTRTADTQYF. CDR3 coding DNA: TGTGCCAGCAGCCTTTGGACTAGCACCCGTACCGCAGATACGCAGTATTTT.